These 14 T cell receptor beta chains originate from one sample sequenced in a study of CD8+ T cells in alopecia areata. The treatment was: oral pan-JAK inhibitor, 5-10 mg twice daily. RNA was extracted and reverse transcribed into cDNA as the sequencing template. Measured with immunoSEQ multiplex PCR; TCRdb has only the in-frame clones, and not every one. The profile shows about 140,000 clones, less than 70% of them singletons. The source was CD8+ T cells sorted from blood, collected at week 4, from a patient treated with tofacitinib. The receptor set was obtained from a human donor with alopecia areata.

The rearrangement joins TRBV13 to TRBJ2-5; maybe TRBD1 (5 bases). V dropped 1 base and J dropped 3 bases, with 6 bases sitting between them. This CDR3 region has 13 residues. Germline V gene data show CDR1 as PRHDT and CDR2 as FYEKMQ (reference sequence). This CDR3 is CASSLEQEETQYF. The CDR3 DNA reads as TGTGCCAGCAGCTTAGAACAGGAAGAGACCCAGTACTTC.

This chain's CDR3 is CAWSDVGLAYNSPLHF. In DNA form, the CDR3 reads TGTGCCTGGAGTGACGTTGGACTGGCGTACAATTCACCCCTCCACTTT. The rearrangement joins TRBV30 to TRBJ1-6, with D unresolved. Trimming shortened V by 1 base and J by 7 bases, and 17 bases separated the two germline ends. This CDR3 has 16 amino acids. CDR1 and CDR2 (germline): GTSNPN, SVGIG (reference sequence).

The rearrangement joins TRBV29-1 to TRBJ2-2, with TRBD1 matching 7 bases. The J segment lost 3 bases and the V segment lost 0 bases, leaving 7 bases of the junction unmatched. The CDR3 covers 16 residues. Germline V gene lookup returns CDR1 SQVTM and CDR2 ANQGSEA. In nucleotides, the CDR3 is TGCAGCGTTGAAGATCAAGAGGGGGCCTACACCGGGGAGCTGTTTTTT. Protein product: CSVEDQEGAYTGELFF.

A note on this clone: At one boundary the junction diverges from the germline segment, which might be a read error. The chain recombines TRBV4-3 with TRBJ2-5; D might be TRBD1 (5 bases). Germline lookup yields CDR1 LGHNA and CDR2 YSLEER. The CDR3 extends over 15 amino acids. The CDR3: CASSQIYRFGETQHF. The CDR3 DNA sequence: TGCGCCAGCAGCCAGATCTACAGGTTTGGTGAGACCCAGCACTTC.

This chain links TRBV5-6 with TRBJ2-5; TRBD1 might be the D (5 bases). TRBJ2-7 explains the end of the DNA better; the J call may be wrong. Germline values: CDR1 SGHDT, CDR2 YYEEEE. This CDR3 is built from 14 residues. As DNA, the CDR3 is TGTGCCAGCACCACCTCCAGGGCCTCCTACGAGCAGTACTTC. It specifies CASTTSRASYEQYF.

This clone came up a few times. The chain couples TRBV29-1 to TRBJ2-7; a possible D gene is TRBD1 (6 bases). This CDR3 comprises 13 residues. Germline CDR1 and CDR2: SQVTM and ANQGSEA. Trimming stripped 5 bases from V and 4 bases from J, with 15 bases between. Here the CDR3 reads CSVLTGYLYEQYF. In nucleotides, the CDR3 is TGCAGCGTTCTTACAGGGTATCTTTACGAGCAGTACTTC.

This chain connects TRBV4-1 to TRBJ2-1; 10 positions agree with TRBD2. CDR1 and CDR2 from the germline V gene are MGHRA and YSYEKL. The trim removed 1 base at V and 9 bases at J, leaving 9 bases unmatched. This CDR3 is 16 amino acids long. The CDR3 DNA is TGCGCCAGCAGCCAAGGAGGGGCTAGCGGGGGCGGTGAGCAGTTCTTC. Translation: CASSQGGASGGGEQFF.

This chain joins TRBV30 and TRBJ1-2, with TRBD1 identical over 9 bases. After removal of 2 bases from V and 8 bases from J, the junction contained 6 bases not matched to a gene. Germline loops: CDR1 GTSNPN, CDR2 SVGIG (reference sequence). The CDR3 runs to 13 residues. The CDR3 nucleotides read TGTGCCTGGAGTCCAGGACAGGGGTTGGGCTACACCTTC. This sequence encodes CAWSPGQGLGYTF.

The genes are TRBV11-2 and TRBJ2-7, with 7 bases lining up with TRBD2. This CDR3 contains 15 residues. Germline V gene data show CDR1 as SGHAT and CDR2 as FQNNGV. Losses at the gene ends were 5 bases for V and 1 base for J; bases not matched to a gene: 8. CDR3 in DNA: TGTGCCAGCAGCCTGCGGGGGTTTCCATCCTACGAGCAGTACTTC. Its protein product is CASSLRGFPSYEQYF.

This clone showed up just a few times. The chain recombines TRBV13 with TRBJ2-7; D remains ambiguous. V shed 5 bases and J shed 0 bases, with 8 bases lying between them. Germline assignment: CDR1 PRHDT and CDR2 FYEKMQ (reference sequence). The CDR3 has 13 amino acids. The DNA for the CDR3 is TGTGCCAGCAGCCCCCCGGCCTCCTACGAGCAGTACTTC. Translation: CASSPPASYEQYF.

This chain links TRBV13 with TRBJ1-5, with TRBD1 matching over 9 bases. After removal of 4 bases from V and 6 bases from J, the junction contained 7 bases not matched to a gene. CDR3 length: 15 residues. In germline, CDR1 is PRHDT, CDR2 FYEKMQ (reference sequence). The CDR3 sequence: CASSSGGQGSQPQHF. As DNA, the CDR3 is TGTGCCAGCAGCTCCGGAGGACAGGGGAGTCAGCCCCAGCATTTT.

This chain connects TRBV7-9 to TRBJ2-2; 9 bases line up with TRBD2. Germline CDR1 is SEHNR and CDR2 is FQNEAQ (reference sequence). V shed 4 bases and J 6 bases; nucleotides not matched to a gene: 6. The CDR3 spans 15 residues. The CDR3 loop is CASSSPSGTAGELFF. CDR3 DNA sequence: TGTGCCAGCAGCTCCCCTAGCGGGACCGCCGGGGAGCTGTTTTTT.

The chain links TRBV27 to TRBJ1-1, with 7 positions matching TRBD1. Looked up from germline, CDR1 is MNHEY and CDR2 is SMNVEV (reference sequence). The CDR3 extends over 13 amino acids. The junction had 5 bases not matched to a gene; V was cut back by 5 bases and J by 5 bases. CDR3 nucleotides: TGTGCCAGCAGTCACTCCAGGGGGACTGAAGCTTTCTTT. Encoded protein: CASSHSRGTEAFF.

This clone has just a few counts. V gene TRBV30 combines with J gene TRBJ2-1, with D unresolved. With 2 bases removed from V and 0 bases from J, the gap between germline ends came to 8 bases. The CDR3 spans 14 residues. Germline V lookup: CDR1 GTSNPN, CDR2 SVGIG (reference sequence). CDR3 amino acids: CAWSKAASYNEQFF. Here the CDR3 DNA reads TGTGCCTGGAGTAAGGCAGCCTCCTACAATGAGCAGTTCTTC. The full variable domain, rest sourced from reference TRBV30 and TRBJ2-1, is SQTIHQWPATLVQPVGSPLSLECTVEGTSNPNLYWYRQAAGRGLQLLFYSVGIGQISSEVPQNLSASRPQDRQFILSSKKLLLSDSGFYLCAWSKAASYNEQFFGPGTRLTVL.